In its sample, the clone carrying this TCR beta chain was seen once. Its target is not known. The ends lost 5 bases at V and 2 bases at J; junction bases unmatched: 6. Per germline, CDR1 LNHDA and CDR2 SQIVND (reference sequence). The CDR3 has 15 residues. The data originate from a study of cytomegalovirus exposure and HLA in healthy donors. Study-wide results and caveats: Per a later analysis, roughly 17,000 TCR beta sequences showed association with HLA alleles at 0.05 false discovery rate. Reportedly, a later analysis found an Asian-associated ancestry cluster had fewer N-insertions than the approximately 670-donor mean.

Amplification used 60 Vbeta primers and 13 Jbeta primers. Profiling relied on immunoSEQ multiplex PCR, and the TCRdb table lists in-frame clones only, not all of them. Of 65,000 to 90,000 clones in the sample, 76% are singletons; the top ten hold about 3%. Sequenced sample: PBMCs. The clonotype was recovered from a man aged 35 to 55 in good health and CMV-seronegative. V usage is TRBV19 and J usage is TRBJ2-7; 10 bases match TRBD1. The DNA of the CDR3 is TGTGCCAGTAGTTGGAGGGACAGGGGTCCCTACGAGCAGTACTTC. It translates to CASSWRDRGPYEQYF.